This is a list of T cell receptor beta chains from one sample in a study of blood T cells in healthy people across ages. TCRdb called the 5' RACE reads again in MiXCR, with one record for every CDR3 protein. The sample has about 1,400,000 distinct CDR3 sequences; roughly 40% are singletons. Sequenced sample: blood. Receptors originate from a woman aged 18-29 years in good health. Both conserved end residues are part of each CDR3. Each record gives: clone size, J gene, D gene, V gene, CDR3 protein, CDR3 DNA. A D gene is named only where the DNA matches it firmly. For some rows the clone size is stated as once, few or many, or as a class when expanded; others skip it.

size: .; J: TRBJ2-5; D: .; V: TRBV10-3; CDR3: CAIRDSAGTQYF; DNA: TGTGCCATCAGAGACTCAGCGGGGACCCAGTACTTC
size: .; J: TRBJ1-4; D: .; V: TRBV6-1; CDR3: CATHDTWANEKLFF; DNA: TGTGCCACCCATGATACGTGGGCTAATGAAAAACTGTTTTTT
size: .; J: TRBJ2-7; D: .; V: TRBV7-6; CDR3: CASSLAERGLEQYF; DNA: TGTGCCAGCAGCTTAGCGGAGCGAGGGCTTGAGCAGTACTTC
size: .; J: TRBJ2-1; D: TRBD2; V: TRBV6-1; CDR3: CASKRRTSGRSDVKYNEQFF; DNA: TGTGCCAGCAAGCGTCGTACTAGCGGGAGGAGCGACGTAAAATACAATGAGCAGTTCTTC
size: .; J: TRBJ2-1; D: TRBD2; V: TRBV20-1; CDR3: CSARTSGRNAYNEQFF; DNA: TGCAGTGCTAGGACTAGCGGGAGAAACGCCTACAATGAGCAGTTCTTC
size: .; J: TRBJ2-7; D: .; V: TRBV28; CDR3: CASSLSASAAYEQYF; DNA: TGTGCCAGCAGTTTATCGGCTAGCGCAGCCTACGAGCAGTACTTC
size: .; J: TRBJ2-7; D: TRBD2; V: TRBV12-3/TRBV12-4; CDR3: CASSLTPNWLAGVPPSSYEQYF; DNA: TGTGCCAGCAGTTTAACCCCGAATTGGCTAGCGGGAGTTCCCCCTAGCTCCTACGAGCAGTACTTC
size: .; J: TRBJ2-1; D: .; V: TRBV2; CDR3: CASPGGVFSSYNEQFF; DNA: TGTGCCTCCCCGGGCGGGGTTTTCAGCTCCTACAATGAGCAGTTCTTC
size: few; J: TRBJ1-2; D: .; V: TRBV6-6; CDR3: CASSSDSSNYGYTF; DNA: TGTGCCAGCAGTTCGGACAGTAGCAACTATGGCTACACCTTC
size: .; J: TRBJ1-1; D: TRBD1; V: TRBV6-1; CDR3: CAGGTDRVNTEAFF; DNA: TGTGCCGGTGGGACAGATCGGGTGAACACTGAAGCTTTCTTT
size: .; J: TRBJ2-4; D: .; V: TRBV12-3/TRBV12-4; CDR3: CASNPSPVAKNIQYF; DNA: TGTGCCAGCAACCCCTCACCCGTAGCCAAAAACATTCAGTACTTC
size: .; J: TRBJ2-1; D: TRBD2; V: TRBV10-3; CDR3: CAISGRLAGYNEQFF; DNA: TGTGCCATCAGTGGCAGACTAGCGGGGTACAATGAGCAGTTCTTC
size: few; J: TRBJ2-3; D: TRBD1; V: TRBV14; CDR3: CASSPRAATGGTDTQYF; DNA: TGTGCCAGCAGCCCAAGAGCAGCGACAGGGGGCACAGATACGCAGTATTTT
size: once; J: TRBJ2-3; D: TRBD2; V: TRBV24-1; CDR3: CATSDPSGVGGTQYF; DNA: TGTGCCACCAGTGACCCGAGCGGGGTCGGGGGTACGCAGTATTTT
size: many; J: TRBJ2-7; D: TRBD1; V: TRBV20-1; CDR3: CSCQGDSYEQYF; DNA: TGCAGTTGTCAGGGGGACTCCTACGAGCAGTACTTC
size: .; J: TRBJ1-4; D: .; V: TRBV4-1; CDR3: CASSQVRGEKLFF; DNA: TGCGCCAGCAGCCAGGTTCGGGGGGAAAAACTGTTTTTT
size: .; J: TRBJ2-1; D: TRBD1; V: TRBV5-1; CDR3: CASQGDSSYNEQFF; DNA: TGCGCCAGCCAGGGGGACAGCTCCTACAATGAGCAGTTCTTC